Here is one TCR beta chain with its context. Antigen: not known. This sample stems from a study of cytomegalovirus exposure and HLA in healthy donors. Study-level points and caveats: Per a later analysis, 18,000 or so TCR beta sequences showed association with HLA alleles at 0.05 false discovery rate. What a later analysis reportedly showed was that an Asian-associated ancestry cluster had fewer N-insertions than the roughly 670-donor mean.

The PCR was carried out with 60 Vbeta primers and 13 Jbeta primers. TCRdb keeps only in-frame clones here, not all; method: immunoSEQ multiplex PCR. The sample lists about 140,000 clones, 65% to 90% occurring once. V lost 2 bases, J lost 9 bases, and 14 bases lay in between. The CDR3 covers 13 residues. Germline CDR1 reads MDHEN; CDR2 reads SYDVKM. The TCR sequence derives from a female donor in good health and CMV-seronegative. The chain recombines TRBV28 with TRBJ2-7; tentative D call: TRBD1 (5 bases). The sequenced sample was PBMCs. The CDR3 sequence is CASSLKSGPGQYF. Here the CDR3 DNA reads TGTGCCAGCAGTTTAAAATCAGGGCCTGGGCAGTACTTC.